This TCR beta chain appears in the sequencing data of a study of CD8 T cells in Susac syndrome. Germline CDR1 LNHDA, CDR2 SQIVND (reference sequence). The V and J ends lost 9 bases and 2 bases respectively, with 13 bases between them. CDR3 length: 13 amino acids. Random hexamers were used to reverse transcribe an amount of roughly 0.45 to 1 ug RNA. Each CDR3 protein is one row after TCRdb ran MiXCR on the immunoSEQ multiplex PCR reads. The table lists 150,000 to 200,000 distinct CDR3 sequences, around 93% of them singletons. The specimen was CD4+ T cells from PBMCs. This clonotype was sampled from a human donor in good health. The chain employs TRBV19 and TRBJ1-1, with D perhaps matching TRBD1 (5 bases). The CDR3 nucleotides are TGTGCCAGCTCGGGACTTGGAAACACTGAAGCTTTCTTT. Translated, it gives CASSGLGNTEAFF.